What follows are 2 T cell receptor beta chains derived from one specimen sequenced in a study of blood T cell repertoires in COVID-19. Measured with immunoSEQ multiplex PCR; TCRdb has only the in-frame clones, and not every one. The table has about 260,000 clones, approximately 86% seen once. What was sequenced was peripheral blood. The receptors originated from a human donor in a cohort sampled during active COVID-19.

V and J are TRBV27 and TRBJ2-1, with no clear D. CDR3 length: 15 residues. Germline-derived CDR1 and CDR2 are MNHEY and SMNVEV (reference sequence). V dropped 5 bases and J dropped 0 bases, with 11 bases sitting between them. CDR3 DNA sequence: TGTGCCAGCAGTCTTGCCTGGAGCTCCTACAATGAGCAGTTCTTC. Its protein is CASSLAWSSYNEQFF.

This sequence joins TRBV7-6 and TRBJ1-1; D remains unclear. The germline gives CDR1 SGHVS, CDR2 FNYEAQ. V shed 0 bases and J shed 7 bases, with 6 bases lying between them. The length of the CDR3 is 12 residues. The CDR3 DNA reads TGTGCCAGCAGCTTAGCGGCGGGTGAAGCTTTCTTT. Translation: CASSLAAGEAFF.